This TCR beta chain was found in a study of cytomegalovirus exposure and HLA in healthy donors. As for the study in general: The approximately 110 validation repertoires were reported in a later analysis to have been generated on the same platform as the approximately 700 first-cohort repertoires.

Regarding this clone: Its target is unknown.

Germline assignment: CDR1 MNHEY and CDR2 SVGAGI. The CDR3 loop spans 15 amino acids. Trimming took 2 bases from V and 1 from J, leaving 11 bases between them. Findings and limits, study-wide: There were some public TCRs occurring in many donors, but most TCR sequences were rare. Published work reported that the classifier diagnosed cytomegalovirus status with high specificity and sensitivity. The authors enumerated some 160 TCR beta chains as linked to cytomegalovirus.

Assay: immunoSEQ multiplex PCR; the TCRdb copy retains only in-frame clones and omits some. The table shows about 120,000 clones, with more than 75% occurring only once. The rearrangement links TRBV6-5 to TRBJ1-1; D possibly corresponds to TRBD1 (5 bases). This receptor was obtained from a woman aged 18-29 years in good health and CMV-seropositive. Sequences were obtained from PBMCs. In nucleotides, the CDR3 is TGTGCCAGCAGTTACCACCCAACAGGGAACACTGAAGCTTTCTTT. It specifies CASSYHPTGNTEAFF.